One sample yielded the 30 T cell receptor beta chains listed below, sequenced in a study of blood T cells in healthy people across ages. With a J-beta primer mix and a sample-barcoded 5' primer, a second PCR ran roughly 7 to 11 cycles. TCRdb processed the 5' RACE reads anew with MiXCR; each CDR3 protein has one entry. The sample lists roughly 800,000 distinct CDR3 sequences, 25% occurring once. These sequences were also reported in another study, on T cells of mothers and their children.

The sequenced sample was blood. The source of these receptors is a boy between 10 and 17 years old in good health.

The table lists this clonotype with a few counts. The chain carries TRBV3-1 and TRBJ2-1, with a weak D call TRBD2 (6 bases). This CDR3 region has 16 residues. Germline CDR1 and CDR2: LGHDT and YNNKEL (reference sequence). Trimming cost V 3 bases and J 2 bases, with 14 bases left between them. The CDR3 here is CASSQEGRLTYNEQFF. The CDR3 DNA reads as TGTGCCAGCAGCCAGGAGGGGCGTCTGACCTACAATGAGCAGTTCTTC.

This clonotype has only a few counts. The chain is built from TRBV3-1 and TRBJ1-5, with D hard to call. V was shortened by 2 bases and J by 5 bases, with 7 bases between the two germline ends. The CDR3 is made up of 13 amino acids. Germline V CDR1 and CDR2: LGHDT, YNNKEL (reference sequence). The DNA of the CDR3 is TGTGCCAGCAGCCAAATGGGAGATCAGCCCCAGCATTTT. Translation gives CASSQMGDQPQHF.

CDR3 amino acids: CASSLYYGLAGGEQYF. The CDR3 DNA sequence: TGTGCCAGCAGTTTATATTATGGACTAGCCGGAGGCGAGCAGTACTTC. The chain combines TRBV12-3 or TRBV12-4 with TRBJ2-7; TRBD2 agrees at 8 bases. The CDR3 length is 16 residues. Trimming at V came to 2 bases and at J to 6 bases, leaving 12 bases not matched to a gene.

This clonotype was picked up a small number of times. The chain has TRBV5-1 and TRBJ2-5, with 7 bases aligning to TRBD1. The DNA end favors TRBJ2-7, so the J call may be wrong. Germline V gene sequence: CDR1 SGHRS, CDR2 YFSETQ. The CDR3 covers 15 residues. The CDR3 loop is CASSLAGQESYEQYF. CDR3 DNA: TGCGCCAGCAGCTTGGCCGGACAGGAGTCCTACGAGCAGTACTTC.

The V and J genes are TRBV20-1 and TRBJ1-5; D perhaps matches TRBD1 (5 bases). V was pared by 6 bases and J by 1 base, with 22 bases between. There are 17 residues in the CDR3. The germline V gene has CDR1 DFQATT and CDR2 SNEGSKA (reference sequence). CDR3 in amino acids: CSASRAGFRESNQPQHF. CDR3 coding DNA: TGCAGTGCCAGTCGGGCAGGGTTCAGGGAAAGCAATCAGCCCCAGCATTTT.

This clonotype appeared a few times. The V and J genes are TRBV28 and TRBJ2-7; 10 bases fit TRBD1. Germline V CDR1 and CDR2: MDHEN, SYDVKM. The CDR3 is 14 residues long. V was pared by 6 bases and J by 8 bases, with 10 bases of the junction left unmatched. The CDR3 bases are TGTGCCAGCAGCCTGACAGGGGGCGTTTCGCAGCAGTACTTC. As protein: CASSLTGGVSQQYF.

This clonotype was counted only a few times. The chain uses TRBV28 and TRBJ1-2, with D possibly TRBD1 on 5 matching bases. The CDR3 covers 16 residues. The germline gives CDR1 MDHEN, CDR2 SYDVKM. Trimming took 3 bases from V and 3 from J, leaving 17 bases between them. The CDR3 bases are TGTGCCAGCAGTTTGTTTCCCGGGGGACGCCACTATGGCTACACCTTC. Protein: CASSLFPGGRHYGYTF.

This clonotype was seen a handful of times. The chain recombines TRBV7-9 with TRBJ2-2, with a tentative D call TRBD2 (5 bases). Per germline, CDR1 SEHNR and CDR2 FQNEAQ (reference sequence). Trimming shortened V by 8 bases and J by 7 bases, and 14 bases separated the two germline ends. This CDR3 comprises 13 residues. The DNA of the CDR3 is TGTGCCAGCGTCGATGGACTCCTCGGGGAGCTGTTTTTT. Protein: CASVDGLLGELFF.

This clonotype was counted between two and nine times. A read error may produce the germline difference seen at one junction end. The rearrangement uses TRBV6-5 and TRBJ2-5; D may be TRBD1 or TRBD2 (8 bases each). The CDR3 spans 16 residues. CDR1 and CDR2 (germline): MNHEY, SVGAGI. Here the CDR3 DNA reads TGCGCCAGCAGTTACGGGGGGGGACAGGTCCCGAAGACCCAGTACTTC. As protein: CASSYGGGQVPKTQYF.

This clonotype was counted only a few times. The chain uses TRBV5-1 and TRBJ2-7, with D possibly being TRBD1 (6 bases). The CDR3 covers 14 residues. V was trimmed by 1 base and J by 2 bases, leaving 10 bases between them. Germline V gene data show CDR1 as SGHRS and CDR2 as YFSETQ. The CDR3 protein is CASSLSGDTYEQYF. The CDR3 DNA reads TGCGCCAGCAGCTTGTCTGGGGACACCTACGAGCAGTACTTC.

This clonotype has only one observation. The chain combines TRBV12-5 with TRBJ2-3; no reliable D call. V was trimmed by 1 base and J by 2 bases, leaving 4 bases between them. The CDR3 loop spans 13 amino acids. CDR1 is LGHNT and CDR2 is FRNRAP in the germline V gene. DNA for the CDR3: TGTGCTAGTGGTTTGGGGTTCACAGATACGCAGTATTTT. This encodes CASGLGFTDTQYF.

V and J are TRBV7-6 and TRBJ2-3; TRBD2 aligns across 12 bases. CDR1 SGHVS and CDR2 FNYEAQ come from the germline V gene. V trimming: 5 bases; J trimming: 2 bases; junction bases outside the gene matches: 2. The CDR3 runs to 15 residues. The CDR3 loop is CASSRTSGNTDTQYF. The DNA of the CDR3 is TGTGCCAGCAGCCGGACTAGCGGGAACACAGATACGCAGTATTTT. The variable domain in full, completed from reference TRBV7-6 and TRBJ2-3, reads GAGVSQSPRYKVTKRGQDVALRCDPISGHVSLYWYRQALGQGPEFLTYFNYEAQQDKSGLPNDRFSAERPEGSISTLTIQRTEQRDSAMYRCASSRTSGNTDTQYFGPGTRLTVL.

There are a few counts of this clonotype. The chain joins TRBV7-9 to TRBJ2-7, with 7 bases lining up with TRBD2. CDR3 length: 15 amino acids. Trimming took 5 bases from V and 3 from J; bases not matched to a gene: 10. Germline V CDR1 and CDR2: SEHNR, FQNEAQ (reference sequence). The CDR3 is CASSPGTNGNYEQYF. The DNA for the CDR3 is TGTGCCAGCAGCCCGGGGACTAACGGAAACTACGAGCAGTACTTC. Complete variable domain (other parts from reference TRBV7-9 and TRBJ2-7): DTGVSQNPRHKITKRGQNVTFRCDPISEHNRLYWYRQTLGQGPEFLTYFQNEAQLEKSRLLSDRFSAERPKGSFSTLEIQRTEQGDSAMYLCASSPGTNGNYEQYFGPGTRLTVT.

The chain carries TRBV5-5 and TRBJ2-5; 14 nucleotides line up with TRBD2. CDR3 length: 15 residues. The V gene end was trimmed by 4 bases and the J gene end by 4 bases; junction bases not matched to a gene: 3. CDR1 and CDR2 from the germline V gene are SGHKS and YYEKEE (reference sequence). The DNA for the CDR3 is TGTGCCAGCAGCATCGGACTAGCGGGAGGAGAGACCCAGTACTTC. It yields the protein CASSIGLAGGETQYF.

This clonotype was counted between two and nine times. This chain connects TRBV10-3 to TRBJ1-1; D possibly corresponds to TRBD1 (6 bases). This CDR3 has 13 amino acids. Germline-derived CDR1 and CDR2 are ENHRY and SYGVKD. V lost 6 bases and J 8 bases, leaving 16 bases between the germline ends. The DNA of the CDR3 is TGTGCCATCAGGGACAGTCAAAACTCCGAAGCTTTCTTT. It translates to CAIRDSQNSEAFF.

This clonotype has more than one count but fewer than ten. The chain has TRBV12-3 or TRBV12-4 and TRBJ2-7, with TRBD2 matching 7 bases. The CDR3 runs 15 residues. V was clipped by 3 bases and J by 4 bases; unmatched bases: 9. The CDR3 here is CASSFMASGSYEQYF. For the CDR3, the DNA is TGTGCCAGCAGTTTTATGGCTAGCGGCTCATACGAGCAGTACTTC.

This clonotype was seen only a few times. This chain links TRBV12-3 or TRBV12-4 with TRBJ2-5; D perhaps matches TRBD1 (6 bases). The CDR3 runs to 13 residues. The ends were cut back, 5 bases at V and 5 bases at J, with 12 bases in the middle. The CDR3 DNA is TGTGCCAGCAGTACAGGGCGTGCGGAGACCCAGTACTTC. Encoded protein: CASSTGRAETQYF.

A few counts support this clonotype. The chain employs TRBV14 and TRBJ2-1; TRBD1 or TRBD2 may be the D gene (5 bases each). The germline V gene encodes CDR1 SGHDN and CDR2 FVKESK. Trimming shortened V by 0 bases and J by 0 bases, and 9 bases separated the two germline ends. The CDR3 sequence is 16 residues long. CDR3: CASSQDGGASYNEQFF. The CDR3 bases are TGTGCCAGCAGCCAAGATGGGGGAGCCTCCTACAATGAGCAGTTCTTC.

This sequence joins TRBV21-1 and TRBJ2-3; the table's D call, TRBD1, was not checked against the DNA. TRBV21-1 is labeled a pseudogene. The CDR3 has 17 residues. CDR3 sequence reads: CASNPTGTKSWTDTQYF. The CDR3 nucleotides are TGTGCCAGCAACCCGACAGGGACTAAGTCCTGGACAGATACGCAGTATTTT.

The rearrangement uses TRBV4-2 and TRBJ2-1, with 14 nucleotides matching TRBD2. Germline loops: CDR1 LGHNA, CDR2 YNFKEQ. Trimming cost V 1 base and J 10 bases; bases outside gene matches: 6. The CDR3 covers 16 residues. CDR3 region: CASSQVGTSGRGEQFF. For the CDR3, the DNA is TGTGCCAGCAGCCAAGTTGGGACTAGCGGGAGAGGAGAGCAGTTCTTC.

The chain uses TRBV7-6 and TRBJ1-1; 8 bases agree with TRBD1. Germline assignment: CDR1 SGHVS and CDR2 FNYEAQ. J was trimmed by 1 base and V by 5 bases; bases with no gene match: 3. The CDR3 is made up of 14 amino acids. The DNA for the CDR3 is TGTGCCAGCAGCGAGGGGACAGGGAACACTGAAGCTTTCTTT. Translation gives CASSEGTGNTEAFF.

This clonotype was recorded a few times. Written as DNA, the CDR3 is TGTGCCAGCAGCCAAGTCTCTAGCGGAGGGGTGTGGGAGACCCAGTACTTC. Protein: CASSQVSSGGVWETQYF. The chain is built from TRBV14 and TRBJ2-5, with 7 bases aligning to TRBD2. Germline CDR1 is SGHDN and CDR2 is FVKESK. The CDR3 spans 17 residues. The V and J ends lost 1 base and 5 bases, in that order; junction bases with no gene match: 13. The full variable domain, in which reference TRBV14 and TRBJ2-5 provide the parts outside the CDR3, is EAGVTQFPSHSVIEKGQTVTLRCDPISGHDNLYWYRRVMGKEIKFLLHFVKESKQDESGMPNNRFLAERTGGTYSTLKVQPAELEDSGVYFCASSQVSSGGVWETQYFGPGTRLLVL.

This clonotype came up a few times. For the CDR3, the DNA is TGCAGCGTACCCGGGACAGGGGGGCAGGAGACCCAGTACTTC. Translated, it gives CSVPGTGGQETQYF. V gene TRBV29-1 combines with J gene TRBJ2-7, with 11 positions matching TRBD1. The J call could be wrong; TRBJ2-5 is a better fit for the DNA end. CDR3 size: 14 residues. In germline, CDR1 is SQVTM, CDR2 ANQGSEA.

The rearrangement links TRBV28 to TRBJ2-5; 8 positions agree with TRBD2. CDR1 is MDHEN and CDR2 is SYDVKM in the germline V gene. This CDR3 comprises 15 residues. With 4 bases clipped from V and 5 bases from J, the junction kept 9 bases outside the gene matches. The CDR3 bases are TGTGCCAGCAGTTCACCCTCGACTAGCGAGGAGACCCAGTACTTC. Its translation is CASSSPSTSEETQYF.

This clonotype was seen a few times. The chain links TRBV5-5 to TRBJ2-5; TRBD1 agrees at 10 bases. V dropped 3 bases and J dropped 5; count of bases not matched to a gene: 4. This CDR3 contains 14 residues. CDR1 SGHKS and CDR2 YYEKEE come from the germline V gene (reference sequence). This chain's CDR3 is CASSYGQGDETQYF. Written as DNA, the CDR3 is TGTGCCAGCAGCTACGGACAGGGGGATGAGACCCAGTACTTC.

The chain links TRBV7-2 to TRBJ2-1, with D maybe TRBD2 (5 bases). The J call is uncertain, as TRBJ2-7 better fits the DNA end. Germline CDR1 and CDR2: SGHTA and FQGNSA. This CDR3 contains 15 residues. The CDR3, as DNA: TGTGCCAGCAGCTTGTACGTCGGGGATTCCTACGAGCAGTACTTC. This encodes CASSLYVGDSYEQYF.

The V and J genes are TRBV5-1 and TRBJ1-4; no definite D call. This CDR3 is 14 amino acids long. Germline CDR1 reads SGHRS; CDR2 reads YFSETQ. The V end lost 4 bases, the J end lost 5 bases, and 12 bases lay between the germline ends. The DNA of the CDR3 is TGCGCCAGCAGCCTCCAGTCAGTCAATGAAAAACTGTTTTTT. Translation gives CASSLQSVNEKLFF.

The chain carries TRBV5-1 and TRBJ2-5, with 9 bases fitting TRBD2. This CDR3 spans 16 amino acids. Germline CDR1 reads SGHRS; CDR2 reads YFSETQ. The junction had 8 bases not matched to a gene; V was cut back by 3 bases and J by 2 bases. The chain's CDR3 is CASSSAGLAIQETQYF. CDR3 in DNA: TGCGCCAGCAGCTCCGCGGGACTAGCTATTCAAGAGACCCAGTACTTC.

This clonotype was counted a few times. The chain carries TRBV10-3 and TRBJ2-1, with D perhaps assigned TRBD1 or TRBD2 (5 bases each). This CDR3 spans 14 amino acids. V was clipped by 5 bases and J by 3 bases, with 11 bases between them. CDR1 and CDR2 (germline): ENHRY, SYGVKD. As DNA, the CDR3 is TGTGCCATCAGTTCCGGGACGGACTACAATGAGCAGTTCTTC. Residues: CAISSGTDYNEQFF.

This clonotype has a handful of counts. The chain has TRBV7-3 and TRBJ2-2; D is uncertain. The V end lost 2 bases, the J end lost 6 bases, and 7 bases lay between the germline ends. The CDR3 is 13 amino acids. The V gene's germline CDR1 is SGHTA and CDR2 FQGTGA. The DNA for the CDR3 is TGTGCCAGCAGCTTATCCCCCCCCGGGGAGCTGTTTTTT. Translating it yields CASSLSPPGELFF.